This T cell receptor (beta chain) was captured in a study of long-term antiretroviral therapy in people with HIV. The immunoSEQ assay was v3.0, run at survey level. The table came from immunoSEQ multiplex PCR; TCRdb's copy has only in-frame clones and leaves some out. The sample contains more than 35,000 clones, about 95% of which appear only once. Study findings and constraints: Repertoires from HIV showed CDR3 length ranges narrower than those of controls.

In the case of this clone: The antigen is unknown.

Everyone in the study who had HIV was treated in the United States. CDR3 length: 15 residues. Germline V CDR1 and CDR2: SGHTA, FQGNSA. V was pared by 6 bases and J by 1 base, with 16 bases between. This material consisted of unsorted PBMCs, taken 3.7 years after starting antiretroviral therapy. The chain carries TRBV7-2 and TRBJ2-7; the D gene is possibly TRBD1 (6 bases). This clonotype was sampled from a woman between 45 and 65 years old with HIV. The CDR3 DNA reads TGTGCCAGCAGACCCGACCCAGGGGCTTCCTACGAGCAGTACTTC. Its translation: CASRPDPGASYEQYF. The full variable domain, its missing parts supplied by reference TRBV7-2 and TRBJ2-7, is GAGVSQSPSNKVTEKGKDVELRCDPISGHTALYWYRQSLGQGLEFLIYFQGNSAPDKSGLPSDRFSAERTGGSVSTLTIQRTQQEDSAVYLCASRPDPGASYEQYFGPGTRLTVT.